This T cell receptor beta chain came from a study of T cells in tumors after PD-1 blockade. The wider study: Peripheral blood samples averaged around 38,000 unique clonotypes and roughly 110,000 templates.

The germline V gene has CDR1 SGHDT and CDR2 YYEEEE. The junction had 3 bases not matched to a gene; V was cut back by 2 bases and J by 5 bases. The CDR3 loop spans 14 amino acids. About this clone: Its specificity is unknown.

Profiled with immunoSEQ multiplex PCR; TCRdb holds only in-frame clones, not every one. The data contain 30,000 to 40,000 clones, roughly 78% of them seen just once; the ten biggest clones take up roughly 40%. General study findings and limits: Some novel exhausted tumor clones appeared in pre-treatment blood, suggesting peripheral recruitment.

The rearrangement uses TRBV5-6 and TRBJ1-4, with 7 bases identical to TRBD1. The specimen was PBMCs, collected before anti-PD-1 treatment. This TCR came from a human donor with basal cell carcinoma. The CDR3 is CASSLGGSNEKLFF. The CDR3 region has the DNA TGTGCCAGCAGCTTAGGGGGCTCGAATGAAAAACTGTTTTTT.